Presented here are 8 T cell receptor beta chains from one specimen sequenced in a study of blood T cells in healthy people across ages. PCR was performed a second time for roughly 7 to 11 cycles using a sample-barcoded 5' primer and a J-beta primer mix. A single record per CDR3 protein comes from TCRdb applying MiXCR to the 5' RACE reads. The data hold about 650,000 distinct CDR3 sequences, with approximately 30% observed a single time. The source material was blood. The receptors were sampled from a woman older than 75 in good health.

This clonotype was seen at least ten times. The V and J genes are TRBV11-2 and TRBJ2-7, with 10 bases matching TRBD1. CDR1 is SGHAT and CDR2 is FQNNGV in the germline V gene. This CDR3 region has 14 residues. J gave up 4 bases and V 0 bases, and 0 bases lay outside the gene matches. The DNA for the CDR3 is TGTGCCAGCAGCTTAGAGGACAGGGGGTACGAGCAGTACTTC. Protein sequence: CASSLEDRGYEQYF.

As concerns this clonotype: Possible read error: a much larger clone is one base away. The chain joins TRBV7-9 to TRBJ2-7, with 9 bases matching TRBD2. This CDR3 has 14 residues. Trimming took 2 bases from V and 5 from J; bases not matched to a gene: 4. Germline assignment: CDR1 SEHNR and CDR2 FQNEAQ (reference sequence). In DNA, the CDR3 is TGTGCCAGCAGCTTAAGCGGGGGGACCGACGAGCAGTACTTC. This codes for CASSLSGGTDEQYF. The complete variable domain, with remaining parts taken from reference TRBV7-9 and TRBJ2-7, reads DTGVSQNPRHKITKRGQNVTFRCDPISEHNRLYWYRQTLGQGPEFLTYFQNEAQLEKSRLLSDRFSAERPKGSFSTLEIQRTEQGDSAMYLCASSLSGGTDEQYFGPGTRLTVT.

This clonotype occurred many times. This rearrangement joins TRBV28 to TRBJ2-7; D perhaps matches TRBD1 (6 bases). Trimming pared 6 bases from V and 5 bases from J, leaving 14 bases between. The CDR3 runs to 13 residues. CDR1 is MDHEN, CDR2 SYDVKM, per germline. The CDR3 DNA sequence: TGTGCCAGCAGAACGACAGGAGTCAACGAGCAGTACTTC. Translating gives CASRTTGVNEQYF.

In its sample, this clonotype was seen a few times. A much more abundant neighbour one base away suggests this may be a read error. J is TRBJ2-5 and V is TRBV20-1, with D possibly TRBD2 on 7 matching bases. The CDR3 runs 13 residues. With 5 bases removed from V and 7 bases from J, the gap between germline ends came to 17 bases. Germline loops: CDR1 DFQATT, CDR2 SNEGSKA (reference sequence). The CDR3, as DNA: TGCAGTGCTCCAAGGGGGGGTAGGGGGACCCAGTACTTC. Translated, it gives CSAPRGGRGTQYF.

This clonotype has a count of ten or more. The chain carries TRBV7-2 and TRBJ2-1; 8 bases are shared with TRBD2. V trimming: 3 bases; J trimming: 5 bases; junction bases outside the gene matches: 6. The CDR3 is made up of 15 amino acids. Germline-derived CDR1 and CDR2 are SGHTA and FQGNSA. The CDR3 loop reads CASSFPQRGNNEQFF. For the CDR3, the DNA is TGTGCCAGCAGCTTTCCCCAGCGGGGGAACAATGAGCAGTTCTTC.

The sample holds many counts of this clonotype. The V call is TRBV7-2, the J call TRBJ2-7; D might be TRBD1 (6 bases). Germline V lookup: CDR1 SGHTA, CDR2 FQGNSA. CDR3 length: 15 amino acids. V gave up 5 bases and J gave up 0 bases, with 14 bases separating them. CDR3 bases: TGTGCCAGCAGCCTGGGCACAGGGTACTCCTACGAGCAGTACTTC. It is translated as CASSLGTGYSYEQYF.

This clonotype has a handful of counts. The chain recombines TRBV20-1 with TRBJ1-5, with TRBD1 identical over 12 bases. This CDR3 contains 16 residues. CDR1 and CDR2 from the germline V gene are DFQATT and SNEGSKA (reference sequence). V was pared by 1 base and J by 4 bases, with 5 bases of the junction left unmatched. The CDR3 bases are TGCAGTGCTAGAGGGGACAGGGGGCTCGGAAATCAGCCCCAGCATTTT. Protein product: CSARGDRGLGNQPQHF.

This clonotype appeared a few times. The chain employs TRBV2 and TRBJ1-1, with TRBD1 as a possible D gene (5 bases). Trimming pared 6 bases from V and 5 bases from J, leaving 19 bases between. This CDR3 is 15 amino acids long. Germline V gene sequence: CDR1 SNHLY, CDR2 FYNNEI. The CDR3 coding sequence is TGTGCCAGCAGGGGGTCGAGGGGTTTAGTAACTGAAGCTTTCTTT. This encodes CASRGSRGLVTEAFF.